This passage covers 13 T cell receptor beta chains from one sample sequenced in a study of neoadjuvant anti-PD-1 for oral cavity cancer. Described time point: after neoadjuvant nivolumab, at surgical resection. The protocol was immunoSEQ multiplex PCR, while the TCRdb copy is restricted to in-frame clones and leaves out a portion. Among approximately 10,000 clones listed, approximately 64% were seen once. The sequences come from PBMCs, collected after nivolumab (anti-PD-1) treatment. The receptors were gathered from a person aged 40 to 85 with oral cavity squamous cell carcinoma.

This clone appeared a few times. The chain recombines TRBV19 with TRBJ1-1; tentatively, D is TRBD1 (6 bases). V shed 7 bases and J shed 0 bases, with 15 bases lying between them. The CDR3 runs 15 residues. From germline, CDR1 is LNHDA and CDR2 SQIVND (reference sequence). The CDR3 spells CASTRQDSLNTEAFF. The CDR3 DNA reads TGTGCCAGTACACGTCAGGACAGCTTGAACACTGAAGCTTTCTTT.

This chain uses TRBV7-8 with TRBJ2-1, with 9 bases identical to TRBD1. The V gene's germline CDR1 is SGHVS and CDR2 FQNEAQ. Germline trimming cut 3 bases from V and 5 bases from J; bases unmatched to any gene: 8. The CDR3 extends over 16 amino acids. The CDR3 region has the DNA TGTGCCAGCAGCTTGTCCGGGACAGGGTTGAACAATGAGCAGTTCTTC. Translation: CASSLSGTGLNNEQFF.

Here the CDR3 reads CASSVTSGEFYEQYF. The CDR3 DNA follows: TGTGCCAGTAGTGTGACTAGCGGGGAGTTCTACGAGCAGTACTTC. The chain joins TRBV19 to TRBJ2-7; the match to TRBD2 covers 11 bases. The trim removed 5 bases at V and 3 bases at J, leaving 6 bases unmatched. This CDR3 has 15 residues. CDR1 and CDR2 from the germline V gene are LNHDA and SQIVND (reference sequence).

V gene TRBV7-3 combines with J gene TRBJ2-1; D is unresolved. Trimming cost V 1 base and J 9 bases, with 10 bases left between them. Germline V gives CDR1 SGHTA, CDR2 FQGTGA. The CDR3 totals 13 residues. DNA for the CDR3: TGTGCCAGCAGCTTAATCCCCCAAGGTGAGCAGTTCTTC. Translated, it gives CASSLIPQGEQFF.

The CDR3 sequence: CASRTGTGDSPLHF. The DNA of the CDR3 is TGTGCCAGTAGGACCGGGACAGGGGATTCACCCCTCCACTTT. The chain employs TRBV19 and TRBJ1-6, with 10 bases matching TRBD1. The germline CDR1 and CDR2 sequences are LNHDA and SQIVND (reference sequence). V trimming: 6 bases; J trimming: 8 bases; junction bases outside the gene matches: 4. CDR3 length: 14 residues.

Turning to this clone: Other DNA sequences in the same sample also yield this CDR3. This chain links TRBV5-4 with TRBJ1-1, with TRBD1 matching over 9 bases. Germline V gene data show CDR1 as SGHNT and CDR2 as YYREEE (reference sequence). V was pared by 4 bases and J by 2 bases, with 6 bases of the junction left unmatched. The CDR3 has 15 residues. For the CDR3, the DNA is TGTGCCAGCAGCCCGGGACAGGGAGGTAACACTGAAGCTTTCTTT. Protein product: CASSPGQGGNTEAFF.

This chain connects TRBV5-1 to TRBJ1-1; 7 bases fit TRBD1. The CDR3 has 15 amino acids. The germline V gene encodes CDR1 SGHRS and CDR2 YFSETQ. The V gene end was trimmed by 4 bases and the J gene end by 0 bases; junction bases not matched to a gene: 6. This chain's CDR3 is CASSPPGTVNTEAFF. DNA of the CDR3: TGCGCCAGCAGCCCGCCCGGGACAGTGAACACTGAAGCTTTCTTT.

The chain uses TRBV10-2 and TRBJ1-2; D perhaps matches TRBD1 (5 bases). V was pared by 5 bases and J by 7 bases, with 14 bases between. Germline CDR1 and CDR2: WSHSY and SAAADI. The CDR3 sequence is 13 residues long. CDR3 amino acids: CASSSGQGLGYTF. The CDR3 coding sequence is TGCGCCAGCAGTTCGGGGCAGGGACTTGGCTACACCTTC.

The rearrangement uses TRBV28 and TRBJ2-3, with 10 bases that match TRBD1. Germline V gives CDR1 MDHEN, CDR2 SYDVKM. This CDR3 has 18 residues. V was pared by 4 bases and J by 1 base, with 11 bases of the junction left unmatched. The CDR3 loop reads CASSSGTGVGSRTDTQYF. The CDR3 bases are TGTGCCAGCAGTTCCGGGACAGGGGTAGGTTCACGCACAGATACGCAGTATTTT.

V gene TRBV7-3 combines with J gene TRBJ2-1; D may be TRBD1 (5 bases). Trimming removed 5 bases from V and 5 bases from J, with 10 bases in between. The length of the CDR3 is 13 residues. Germline lookup yields CDR1 SGHTA and CDR2 FQGTGA. CDR3 amino acids: CASSLGANNEQFF. The CDR3, as DNA: TGTGCCAGCAGCCTAGGGGCTAACAATGAGCAGTTCTTC.

This clone appeared a few times. This chain uses TRBV5-1 with TRBJ2-3; D could derive from TRBD1 or TRBD2 (5 bases each). The germline V and J ends were trimmed by 0 bases and 1 base, with 12 bases remaining between them. This CDR3 comprises 16 residues. Germline CDR1 is SGHRS and CDR2 is YFSETQ. CDR3 in amino acids: CASSLGRVQGTDTQYF. CDR3 DNA sequence: TGCGCCAGCAGCTTGGGGCGGGTACAGGGCACAGATACGCAGTATTTT.

The chain has TRBV7-2 and TRBJ2-1; 12 positions match TRBD2. With V trimmed by 5 bases and J by 15 bases, 11 bases remained unmatched. CDR1 and CDR2 (germline): SGHTA, FQGNSA. The CDR3 has 14 amino acids. For the CDR3, the DNA is TGTGCCAGCAGCCCAACTCTAGCGGGGGGGCTACGGTTCTTC. Protein product: CASSPTLAGGLRFF.

Here the CDR3 reads CASGLSGWEGETQYF. The CDR3 coding sequence is TGTGCTAGTGGTCTCTCCGGGTGGGAGGGGGAGACCCAGTACTTC. The chain uses TRBV12-5 and TRBJ2-5; 7 positions match TRBD2. Germline V gene lookup returns CDR1 LGHNT and CDR2 FRNRAP. This CDR3 contains 15 residues. V shed 5 bases and J 5 bases; nucleotides not matched to a gene: 11. Supplemented by reference TRBV12-5 and TRBJ2-5, the full variable domain reads DARVTQTPRHKVTEMGQEVTMRCQPILGHNTVFWYRQTMMQGLELLAYFRNRAPLDDSGMPKDRFSAEMPDATLATLKIQPSEPRDSAVYFCASGLSGWEGETQYFGPGTRLLVL.